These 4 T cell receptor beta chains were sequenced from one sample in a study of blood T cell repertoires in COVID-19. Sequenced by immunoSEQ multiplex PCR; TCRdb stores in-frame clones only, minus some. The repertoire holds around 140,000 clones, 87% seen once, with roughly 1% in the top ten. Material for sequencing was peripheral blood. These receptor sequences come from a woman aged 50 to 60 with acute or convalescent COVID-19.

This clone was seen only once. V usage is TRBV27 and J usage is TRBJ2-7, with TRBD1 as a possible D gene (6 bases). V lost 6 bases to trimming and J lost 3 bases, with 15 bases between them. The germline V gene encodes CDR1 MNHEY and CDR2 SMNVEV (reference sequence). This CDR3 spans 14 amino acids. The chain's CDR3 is CASRPGQYVYEQYF. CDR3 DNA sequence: TGTGCCAGCAGGCCTGGACAGTACGTCTACGAGCAGTACTTC.

CDR3 in amino acids: CSVASGINQPQHF. The CDR3, as DNA: TGCAGCGTTGCATCAGGGATCAATCAGCCCCAGCATTTT. The rearrangement links TRBV29-1 to TRBJ1-5, with a weak D call TRBD1 (5 bases). Germline-derived CDR1 and CDR2 are SQVTM and ANQGSEA. This CDR3 is 13 amino acids long. Deletions cut 4 bases from V and 3 bases from J, with 10 bases between.

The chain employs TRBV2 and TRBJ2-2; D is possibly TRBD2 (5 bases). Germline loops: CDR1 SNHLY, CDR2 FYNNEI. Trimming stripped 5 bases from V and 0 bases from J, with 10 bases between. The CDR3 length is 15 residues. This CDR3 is CASSQSGANTGELFF. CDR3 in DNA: TGTGCCAGCAGTCAAAGCGGAGCGAACACCGGGGAGCTGTTTTTT.

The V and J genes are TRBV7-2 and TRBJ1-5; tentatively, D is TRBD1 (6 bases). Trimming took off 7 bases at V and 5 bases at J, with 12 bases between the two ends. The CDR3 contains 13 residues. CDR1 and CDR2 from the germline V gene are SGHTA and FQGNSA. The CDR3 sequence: CASNLQGYQPQHF. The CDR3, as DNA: TGTGCCAGCAACCTACAGGGCTATCAGCCCCAGCATTTT.